Following are 32 T cell receptor beta chains from one sample sequenced in a study of T cells in Graves' hyperthyroidism and ophthalmopathy. The TCR beta CDR3 regions underwent amplification using RNA transcripts as the source. An initial round of RT-PCR targeting the TCR CDR3 relied on the HTBI primer set. TCRdb called the multiplex PCR reads again in MiXCR, with one record for every CDR3 protein. Of roughly 280,000 distinct CDR3 sequences in the sample, approximately 15% were seen once. The sequenced sample was blood. These receptors came from a woman between 55 and 75 years old with Graves' ophthalmopathy.

This clonotype was seen repeatedly, ten times or more. This chain joins TRBV18 and TRBJ1-2; TRBD1 matches at 8 bases. Germline V gene sequence: CDR1 KGHSH, CDR2 LQKENI. The CDR3 runs to 16 residues. The junction had 4 bases not matched to a gene; V was cut back by 1 base and J by 0 bases. CDR3 protein: CASSPQQGAANYGYTF. In DNA, the CDR3 is TGTGCCAGCTCACCACAGCAGGGGGCTGCTAACTATGGCTACACCTTC.

To note about this clonotype: At one end the junction does not follow the germline gene, possibly because of a read error. This CDR3 reads CASSSGLAGTDTRYF. The CDR3 coding sequence is TGTGCCAGCAGTTCTGGACTAGCGGGCACAGATACGCGGTATTTT. V gene TRBV12-3 or TRBV12-4 combines with J gene TRBJ2-3, with 11 bases identical to TRBD2. The CDR3 is made up of 15 amino acids.

This clonotype was seen a few times. The chain uses TRBV6-4 and TRBJ1-5; D gene uncertain. Deletions cut 6 bases from V and 2 bases from J, with 11 bases between. CDR1 is MRHNA, CDR2 SNTAGT, per germline. The CDR3 extends over 14 amino acids. CDR3 sequence reads: CASSEEEGNQPQHF. CDR3 nucleotides: TGTGCCAGCAGCGAGGAGGAGGGCAATCAGCCCCAGCATTTT.

This clonotype was seen a few times. With a much larger clone just one base away, this may be a read error. J is TRBJ2-2 and V is TRBV6-2 or TRBV6-3; no definite D call. The CDR3 has 12 amino acids. Trimming pared 10 bases from V and 9 bases from J, leaving 15 bases between. Germline assignment: CDR1 MNHEY and CDR2 SVGEGT. This CDR3 reads CAISVATRELFF. The CDR3 DNA follows: TGTGCCATCTCCGTTGCTACCAGGGAGCTGTTTTTT.

This chain joins TRBV19 and TRBJ2-1; 7 bases match TRBD2. Germline V gene lookup returns CDR1 LNHDA and CDR2 SQIVND (reference sequence). V gave up 7 bases and J gave up 5 bases; unmatched junction bases: 14. The CDR3 consists of 16 residues. The CDR3 reads CASNRCVPGGHNEQFF. The DNA for the CDR3 is TGTGCCAGTAATCGGTGTGTTCCGGGAGGACACAATGAGCAGTTCTTC.

This clonotype came up many times. The chain has TRBV5-1 and TRBJ1-5; unclear D gene. V was clipped by 4 bases and J by 2 bases, with 10 bases between them. From germline, CDR1 is SGHRS and CDR2 YFSETQ. The CDR3 totals 14 residues. The CDR3 loop reads CASSPGFGNQPQHF. CDR3 bases: TGCGCCAGCAGCCCAGGTTTCGGCAATCAGCCCCAGCATTTT.

The chain has TRBV7-6 and TRBJ2-1; possible D gene TRBD1, 5 bases. Germline V lookup: CDR1 SGHVS, CDR2 FNYEAQ. The CDR3 spans 13 residues. Trimming pared 3 bases from V and 9 bases from J, leaving 12 bases between. This CDR3 reads CASSLPQGGEQFF. The CDR3 DNA follows: TGTGCCAGCAGCTTGCCCCAGGGCGGTGAGCAGTTCTTC.

This clonotype was found many times. The chain uses TRBV12-3 or TRBV12-4 and TRBJ2-1, with TRBD2 identical over 11 bases. The length of the CDR3 is 14 residues. Trimming removed 7 bases from V and 5 bases from J; junction bases left unmatched: 4. Here the CDR3 reads CASIVAGGHNEQFF. CDR3 sequence (DNA): TGTGCCAGCATCGTAGCGGGGGGGCACAATGAGCAGTTCTTC.

About this clonotype itself: This may stem from a read error, because a much larger clone lies one nucleotide away. This sequence joins TRBV19 and TRBJ2-1, with D tentatively TRBD2 (6 bases). Germline lookup yields CDR1 LNHDA and CDR2 SQIVND (reference sequence). This CDR3 has 17 residues. The CDR3 loop reads CASSIPAAGWGANGQFF. CDR3 DNA: TGTGCCAGTAGTATCCCGGCTGCGGGATGGGGAGCCAATGGGCAGTTCTTC.

This clonotype was counted once. The chain combines TRBV7-9 with TRBJ1-3; the match to TRBD1 covers 7 bases. This CDR3 region has 15 residues. The V and J ends lost 1 base and 2 bases, in that order; junction bases with no gene match: 2. Per the germline V gene, CDR1 is SEHNR and CDR2 is FQNEAQ (reference sequence). The CDR3 protein is CASSLGGTAGNTIYF. In DNA, the CDR3 is TGTGCCAGCAGCTTAGGAGGGACAGCTGGAAACACCATATATTTT. The variable domain in full, with the rest retrieved from reference TRBV7-9 and TRBJ1-3, is DTGVSQNPRHKITKRGQNVTFRCDPISEHNRLYWYRQTLGQGPEFLTYFQNEAQLEKSRLLSDRFSAERPKGSFSTLEIQRTEQGDSAMYLCASSLGGTAGNTIYFGEGSWLTVV.

This clonotype was observed at least ten times. CDR3 region: CAISPGAGNTIYF. CDR3 nucleotides: TGTGCCATCAGTCCGGGGGCTGGAAACACCATATATTTT. V usage is TRBV10-3 and J usage is TRBJ1-3, with D perhaps matching TRBD1 (5 bases). V gave up 5 bases and J gave up 2 bases, with 7 bases separating them. This CDR3 has 13 residues. CDR1 is ENHRY, CDR2 SYGVKD, per germline.

As to this clonotype: A junction end diverges from the germline sequence, so it may reflect a read error. J is TRBJ1-5 and V is TRBV5-1; perhaps TRBD1 as D (5 bases). This CDR3 is built from 15 residues. Germline loops: CDR1 SGHRS, CDR2 YFSETQ. The CDR3 DNA sequence: TGCGCTAGCAGCTCAGGGAAAGTTAGCAATCAGCCCCAGCATTTT. Amino acid sequence: CASSSGKVSNQPQHF.

V is TRBV7-9 and J is TRBJ2-7, with 8 bases fitting TRBD2. With V trimmed by 5 bases and J by 2 bases, 14 bases remained unmatched. CDR1 and CDR2 (germline): SEHNR, FQNEAQ (reference sequence). CDR3 length: 17 amino acids. The CDR3 DNA follows: TGTGCCAGCAGCCCCGTAAACAGCGGGAGCCAAACCTACGAGCAGTACTTC. It encodes CASSPVNSGSQTYEQYF.

At least ten counts were recorded for this clonotype. The V call is TRBV6-6, the J call TRBJ1-2; D call uncertain. CDR1 is MNHNY and CDR2 is SVGAGI in the germline V gene (reference sequence). There are 13 residues in the CDR3. Trimming took 2 bases from V and 2 from J, leaving 6 bases between them. The CDR3 nucleotides read TGTGCCAGCAGTTACACAAACAACTATGGCTACACCTTC. It codes for CASSYTNNYGYTF.

This clonotype was detected ten times or more. The genes are TRBV5-1 and TRBJ2-1; a weak D match, TRBD2 (6 bases). The germline CDR1 and CDR2 sequences are SGHRS and YFSETQ. The CDR3 covers 17 residues. V lost 1 base and J 0 bases, leaving 14 bases between the germline ends. CDR3 coding DNA: TGCGCCAGCAGCTTGAATCCGGGAGCGGGCTCCTACAATGAGCAGTTCTTC. Translating it yields CASSLNPGAGSYNEQFF.

This clonotype was seen more than once but under ten times. The chain combines TRBV29-1 with TRBJ1-1; D perhaps matches TRBD1 (5 bases). This CDR3 has 13 amino acids. Germline CDR1 SQVTM, CDR2 ANQGSEA. V lost 6 bases, J lost 1 base, and 12 bases lay in between. As DNA, the CDR3 is TGCAGCGTAGCTAGGCAGGGGAACACTGAAGCTTTCTTT. Residues: CSVARQGNTEAFF.

The chain combines TRBV5-6 with TRBJ2-3; D may be TRBD2 (6 bases). The CDR3 is made up of 14 amino acids. V lost 4 bases and J 8 bases, leaving 17 bases between the germline ends. CDR1 SGHDT and CDR2 YYEEEE come from the germline V gene. In nucleotides, the CDR3 is TGTGCCAGCAGCGATGGGGAGGTGTTTGGTACGCAGTATTTT. It specifies CASSDGEVFGTQYF.

In its sample, this clonotype was seen a few times. This chain links TRBV25-1 with TRBJ2-1; possibly TRBD2 for D (6 bases). This CDR3 is built from 15 residues. The germline V gene encodes CDR1 MGHDK and CDR2 SYGVNS. Trimming removed 3 bases at V and 9 bases at J, with 18 bases between. As DNA, the CDR3 is TGTGCCAGCAGTGATATGTCTAGCGTCCGGGGTGAGCAGTTCTTC. It translates to CASSDMSSVRGEQFF.

This clonotype was detected only a few times. The chain recombines TRBV10-3 with TRBJ2-7; weak D call: TRBD2 (10 bases). The V and J ends lost 6 bases and 0 bases respectively, with 24 bases between them. The germline CDR1 and CDR2 sequences are ENHRY and SYGVKD. This CDR3 comprises 18 residues. The chain's CDR3 is CAIRAGTGPSGSSYEQYF. The DNA for the CDR3 is TGTGCCATCAGGGCCGGGACAGGGCCTAGCGGGAGCTCCTACGAGCAGTACTTC.

Worth noting for this clonotype: A much larger clone lies a single base off, so this may be a read error. This chain joins TRBV12-3 or TRBV12-4 and TRBJ1-5, with D unclear. This CDR3 is built from 16 residues. V gave up 4 bases and J gave up 2 bases, with 15 bases separating them. CDR3 amino acids: CASSSARGSGNQPQHF. The CDR3, as DNA: TGTGCCAGCAGTTCAGCGCGCGGGAGCGGCAATCAGCCCCAGCATTTT.

Note on this clonotype: This may come from a read error, since a much larger clone is one base off. The chain couples TRBV7-2 to TRBJ2-1; D might be TRBD2 (5 bases). The CDR3 sequence is 15 residues long. CDR1 and CDR2 from the germline V gene are SGHTA and FQGNSA. The germline V and J ends were trimmed by 7 bases and 4 bases, with 17 bases remaining between them. CDR3 DNA: TGTGCCAGCATCCCCGGGATCGCGAGATACAATGAGCAGTTCTTC. As protein: CASIPGIARYNEQFF.

This clonotype was detected many times. J is TRBJ1-6 and V is TRBV20-1; TRBD1 matches at 7 bases. V gave up 6 bases and J gave up 5 bases; unmatched junction bases: 7. CDR1 DFQATT and CDR2 SNEGSKA come from the germline V gene (reference sequence). This CDR3 contains 14 residues. The CDR3 DNA reads TGCAGTGCCCCCCGGGACAGCAATAATTCACCCCTCCACTTT. It translates to CSAPRDSNNSPLHF.

This clonotype was seen repeatedly, ten times or more. The rearrangement links TRBV7-2 to TRBJ2-7; unclear D gene. CDR1 and CDR2 from the germline V gene are SGHTA and FQGNSA. V lost 1 base to trimming and J lost 13 bases, with 14 bases between them. The CDR3 is 12 residues long. The CDR3 reads CASSLGGILSYF. The CDR3 nucleotides read TGTGCCAGCAGCTTAGGTGGGATCCTGTCCTACTTC.

The chain combines TRBV5-5 with TRBJ2-5, with D possibly TRBD1 on 5 matching bases. Germline V CDR1 and CDR2: SGHKS, YYEKEE (reference sequence). The CDR3 is 14 amino acids. V was shortened by 0 bases and J by 5 bases, with 11 bases between the two germline ends. The CDR3 protein is CASSLVGASETQYF. DNA for the CDR3: TGTGCCAGCAGCTTGGTAGGGGCATCGGAGACCCAGTACTTC.

This clonotype has at least ten counts. The chain couples TRBV12-3 or TRBV12-4 to TRBJ1-2; D is uncertain. The CDR3 length is 14 residues. V was clipped by 2 bases and J by 2 bases, with 9 bases between them. The CDR3 loop is CASSLSGGNYGYTF. CDR3 in DNA: TGTGCCAGCAGTTTATCGGGCGGGAACTATGGCTACACCTTC.

This clonotype was observed at least ten times. This chain links TRBV11-3 with TRBJ2-3, with a weak D call TRBD2 (5 bases). CDR3 length equals 15 residues. CDR1 SGHNT and CDR2 YENEEA come from the germline V gene. The V end lost 5 bases, the J end lost 0 bases, and 12 bases lay between the germline ends. As DNA, the CDR3 is TGTGCCAGCAGCACCGGACTGACTAGCACAGATACGCAGTATTTT. This codes for CASSTGLTSTDTQYF.

In this sample, this clonotype turned up once. The V and J genes are TRBV12-3 or TRBV12-4 and TRBJ2-1, with 10 bases fitting TRBD1. The CDR3 totals 15 residues. The J segment lost 5 bases and the V segment lost 2 bases, leaving 3 bases of the junction unmatched. CDR3: CASSLRQGANNEQFF. CDR3 sequence (DNA): TGTGCCAGCAGTTTAAGACAGGGGGCAAACAATGAGCAGTTCTTC.

This clonotype has at least ten counts. Here the CDR3 reads CASSSLGVEQYF. CDR3 nucleotides: TGTGCCAGCAGCTCCCTAGGGGTCGAGCAGTACTTC. This sequence joins TRBV7-8 and TRBJ2-7; maybe TRBD1 (5 bases). The CDR3 consists of 12 residues. Per the germline V gene, CDR1 is SGHVS and CDR2 is FQNEAQ. Deletions cut 4 bases from V and 6 bases from J, with 10 bases between.

This clonotype was counted ten times or more. The genes are TRBV7-2 and TRBJ2-7; D possibly matches TRBD1 or TRBD2 (6 bases each). This CDR3 contains 16 residues. Per the germline V gene, CDR1 is SGHTA and CDR2 is FQGNSA. The V end lost 0 bases, the J end lost 1 base, and 13 bases lay between the germline ends. CDR3 residues: CASSLARGEKSYEQYF. CDR3 bases: TGTGCCAGCAGCTTAGCGAGGGGGGAGAAATCCTACGAGCAGTACTTC.

Concerning this clonotype: A much more abundant neighbour one base away suggests this may be a read error. The gene calls are TRBV5-1 and TRBJ2-1; 7 bases line up with TRBD1. The CDR3 length is 13 residues. V gave up 1 base and J gave up 10 bases; unmatched junction bases: 5. CDR1 is SGHRS, CDR2 YFSETQ, per germline. CDR3 region: CASSLRGQTEQFF. DNA for the CDR3: TGCGCCAGCAGCTTGCGGGGACAGACCGAGCAGTTCTTC.

This clonotype has more than one count but fewer than ten. A much larger clone differs by one base, so this may be a read error. V gene TRBV20-1 combines with J gene TRBJ1-1, with D possibly matching TRBD1 (5 bases). Per germline, CDR1 DFQATT and CDR2 SNEGSKA (reference sequence). The ends were cut back, 3 bases at V and 4 bases at J, with 12 bases in the middle. CDR3 length: 13 residues. In DNA form, the CDR3 reads TGCAGTGCTAGCTACGGGGCGGGCACTGAAGCTTTCTTT. This sequence encodes CSASYGAGTEAFF.

This clonotype has at least ten counts. The DNA of the CDR3 is TGCAGTGCTAGAGTCCCGACAGAGGTGAACACTGAAGCTTTCTTT. Its protein product is CSARVPTEVNTEAFF. The gene calls are TRBV20-1 and TRBJ1-1; tentative D call: TRBD1 (5 bases). The CDR3 has 15 amino acids. Germline V gives CDR1 DFQATT, CDR2 SNEGSKA (reference sequence). The V and J ends lost 1 base and 0 bases respectively, with 12 bases between them.